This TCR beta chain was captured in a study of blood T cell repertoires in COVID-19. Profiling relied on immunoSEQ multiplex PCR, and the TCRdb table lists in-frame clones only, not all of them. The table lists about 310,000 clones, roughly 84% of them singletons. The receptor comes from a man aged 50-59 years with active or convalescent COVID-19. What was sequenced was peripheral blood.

The CDR3 loop reads CASSHGGRGGVNYGYTF. The CDR3 coding sequence is TGCGCCAGCAGCCATGGGGGACGCGGGGGGGTCAACTATGGCTACACCTTC. This chain joins TRBV4-3 and TRBJ1-2; D is perhaps TRBD1 (5 bases). V shed 3 bases and J shed 2 bases, with 19 bases lying between them. Looked up from germline, CDR1 is LGHNA and CDR2 is YSLEER. The CDR3 sequence is 17 residues long.